These 26 T cell receptor beta chains originate from one sample sequenced in a study of regulatory T cells in long-lasting Graves disease. Construction of TCR beta libraries relied on iRepertoire HTBI primers and on Arm-PCR targeting CDR3 regions. TCRdb processed the multiplex PCR reads anew with MiXCR; each CDR3 protein has one entry. The table includes 530,000 or so distinct CDR3 sequences, approximately 16% detected once. Time point here: newly diagnosed GD, antithyroid drugs for less than 3 months. TCR sequences were obtained from RNA taken from PBMCs. In addition, the sample was reused for a study of T cells in Graves' hyperthyroidism and ophthalmopathy.

The sequenced sample was peripheral blood mononuclear cells (PBMCs), obtained at new diagnosis, from a patient treated with antithyroid drugs. These receptors came from a man between 18 and 29 years old with Graves disease.

This clonotype was counted at least ten times. The chain is built from TRBV11-2 and TRBJ2-1; maybe TRBD2 (6 bases). Per germline, CDR1 SGHAT and CDR2 FQNNGV. The V end was cut by 3 bases, the J end by 7 bases, with 10 bases between. The CDR3 runs 13 residues. The CDR3 nucleotides read TGTGCCAGCAGCTTCGCCGGAGGGAATGAGCAGTTCTTC. Protein sequence: CASSFAGGNEQFF.

This sequence joins TRBV5-1 and TRBJ1-1; no clear D. The V gene's germline CDR1 is SGHRS and CDR2 YFSETQ. Trimming cost V 0 bases and J 4 bases, with 10 bases left between them. The CDR3 consists of 14 residues. The CDR3: CASSLVGLVTEAFF. The CDR3, as DNA: TGCGCCAGCAGCTTGGTAGGGTTAGTCACTGAAGCTTTCTTT.

This clonotype was detected ten times or more. J is TRBJ2-5 and V is TRBV25-1, with unresolved D. CDR1 and CDR2 (germline): MGHDK, SYGVNS. There are 8 residues in the CDR3. V dropped 11 bases and J dropped 8 bases, with 6 bases sitting between them. The CDR3 DNA sequence: TGTGCCGAATATACCCAGTACTTC. Its translation is CAEYTQYF.

This clonotype was counted many times. The chain links TRBV28 to TRBJ1-1; the match to TRBD1 covers 9 bases. This CDR3 is built from 14 residues. From germline, CDR1 is MDHEN and CDR2 SYDVKM. V was pared by 1 base and J by 11 bases, with 8 bases of the junction left unmatched. For the CDR3, the DNA is TGTGCCAGCAGTTTATCCGGGACAGGGTTTAAGGCTTTCTTT. Amino acid sequence: CASSLSGTGFKAFF. Filled out from reference TRBV28 and TRBJ1-1, the complete variable domain reads DVKVTQSSRYLVKRTGEKVFLECVQDMDHENMFWYRQDPGLGLRLIYFSYDVKMKEKGDIPEGYSVSREKKERFSLILESASTNQTSMYLCASSLSGTGFKAFFGQGTRLTVV.

This chain connects TRBV5-1 to TRBJ1-1, with D possibly being TRBD1 (5 bases). In germline, CDR1 is SGHRS, CDR2 YFSETQ. With 3 bases removed from V and 6 bases from J, the gap between germline ends came to 12 bases. The CDR3 contains 13 residues. The CDR3 here is CASSSRGDAEAFF. CDR3 DNA: TGCGCCAGCAGCTCCCGGGGCGACGCTGAAGCTTTCTTT.

The chain is built from TRBV10-3 and TRBJ2-3, with 7 nucleotides matching TRBD1. The CDR3 consists of 18 residues. CDR1 and CDR2 from the germline V gene are ENHRY and SYGVKD. With 2 bases clipped from V and 1 base from J, the junction kept 12 bases outside the gene matches. The CDR3 loop reads CAISESVRQGVGTDTQYF. CDR3 coding DNA: TGTGCCATCAGTGAGAGTGTGAGACAGGGCGTAGGCACAGATACGCAGTATTTT.

This clonotype was observed at least ten times. The chain combines TRBV2 with TRBJ1-2, with a tentative D call TRBD1 (5 bases). This CDR3 spans 14 amino acids. Trimming took 6 bases from V and 2 from J, leaving 13 bases between them. CDR1 is SNHLY and CDR2 is FYNNEI in the germline V gene. CDR3 residues: CASRDPGDNYGYTF. The CDR3 coding sequence is TGTGCCAGCAGGGACCCCGGGGACAACTATGGCTACACCTTC.

The J gene is TRBJ2-2, the V gene TRBV19, with 9 bases aligning to TRBD1. The germline gives CDR1 LNHDA, CDR2 SQIVND (reference sequence). The CDR3 runs to 17 residues. The V gene end was trimmed by 8 bases and the J gene end by 6 bases; junction bases not matched to a gene: 16. The CDR3 spells CASAASGDRVRAGELFF. The DNA for the CDR3 is TGTGCCAGTGCTGCCAGTGGGGACAGGGTTCGGGCCGGGGAGCTGTTTTTT.

This clonotype turned up a few times. V and J are TRBV7-3 and TRBJ2-2; D call uncertain. Trimming took 1 base from V and 1 from J, leaving 10 bases between them. Germline V gene sequence: CDR1 SGHTA, CDR2 FQGTGA. The CDR3 sequence is 16 residues long. The CDR3 nucleotides are TGTGCCAGCAGCTTAAACGATCGTAGGAACACCGGGGAGCTGTTTTTT. Amino acid sequence: CASSLNDRRNTGELFF.

This clonotype was counted between two and nine times. The junction differs from germline at one of its ends, possibly a read error. The genes are TRBV20-1 and TRBJ1-1, with 8 bases lining up with TRBD1. From germline, CDR1 is DFQATT and CDR2 SNEGSKA (reference sequence). The CDR3 has 13 residues. The DNA of the CDR3 is TGTAGAGTTAAACAGGGGGTGGCCACTGAAGCTTTCTTT. Translating it yields CRVKQGVATEAFF.

This chain connects TRBV14 to TRBJ2-7; 8 positions agree with TRBD1. Unmatched junction bases numbered 5, after V lost 7 bases and J lost 6 bases. The CDR3 length is 12 residues. Per the germline V gene, CDR1 is SGHDN and CDR2 is FVKESK. The CDR3 DNA sequence: TGTGCCAGCAACAGGGGGTATATCGAGCAGTACTTC. This gives the protein CASNRGYIEQYF.

This clonotype was found many times. The chain joins TRBV11-2 to TRBJ2-1; 8 nucleotides agree with TRBD1. The CDR3 covers 15 residues. V dropped 4 bases and J dropped 7; count of bases not matched to a gene: 9. Germline assignment: CDR1 SGHAT and CDR2 FQNNGV. The CDR3 spells CASSSGGGALNEQFF. As DNA, the CDR3 is TGTGCCAGCAGCTCAGGGGGCGGGGCTTTGAATGAGCAGTTCTTC.

This clonotype appeared many times. This could be a read error, since a much larger clone is one nucleotide away. The chain uses TRBV11-2 and TRBJ2-1, with TRBD1 identical over 10 bases. The germline V gene has CDR1 SGHAT and CDR2 FQNNGV. Unmatched junction bases numbered 4, after V lost 4 bases and J lost 4 bases. This CDR3 spans 15 amino acids. The CDR3 bases are TGTGCCAGCAGCTACCAGGACAGGGGGTACAATGAGCAGTTCTTC. Its translation: CASSYQDRGYNEQFF.

The chain couples TRBV10-3 to TRBJ1-2; TRBD1 matches 7 bases. The CDR3 is 14 residues long. Germline-derived CDR1 and CDR2 are ENHRY and SYGVKD. J gave up 1 base and V 9 bases, and 8 bases lay outside the gene matches. CDR3 amino acids: CAIQDRRDNYGYTF. Here the CDR3 DNA reads TGTGCCATACAGGACAGGCGGGATAACTATGGCTACACCTTC.

This clonotype was recorded a few times. The CDR3 sequence is CASARRGYGYTF. CDR3 DNA sequence: TGTGCCAGCGCGCGGAGAGGCTATGGCTACACCTTC. The gene calls are TRBV6-2 or TRBV6-3 and TRBJ1-2; no firm D call. V shed 8 bases and J shed 4 bases, with 11 bases lying between them. Germline V gene sequence: CDR1 MNHEY, CDR2 SVGEGT. The CDR3 is 12 amino acids.

CDR3 nucleotides: TGTGCCAGCTCTCAAGCCGGGACTACTTCCTACAATGAGCAGTTCTTC. Translation gives CASSQAGTTSYNEQFF. The chain employs TRBV18 and TRBJ2-1, with TRBD2 identical over 7 bases. CDR3 length equals 16 residues. Per germline, CDR1 KGHSH and CDR2 LQKENI. V lost 6 bases and J lost 1; bases outside the gene matches: 9.

There are a few counts of this clonotype. The chain has TRBV7-9 and TRBJ1-4; weak D call: TRBD1 (5 bases). Germline V gives CDR1 SEHNR, CDR2 FQNEAQ (reference sequence). This CDR3 region has 14 residues. The V end was cut by 2 bases, the J end by 4 bases, with 8 bases between. The DNA of the CDR3 is TGTGCCAGCAGCTTACACAGGAATAATGAAAAACTGTTTTTT. Protein: CASSLHRNNEKLFF.

DNA of the CDR3: TGTGCCAGCAAGGAACTAGCTTTAACCGGGGAGCTGTTTTTT. Translated: CASKELALTGELFF. The V call is TRBV28, the J call TRBJ2-2; a weak D match, TRBD2 (6 bases). CDR3 length: 14 residues. Trimming took off 7 bases at V and 5 bases at J, with 14 bases between the two ends. Germline V gene lookup returns CDR1 MDHEN and CDR2 SYDVKM.

This clonotype was recorded at least ten times. V is TRBV12-3 or TRBV12-4 and J is TRBJ2-5, with TRBD2 identical over 9 bases. This CDR3 has 15 amino acids. V shed 3 bases and J 5 bases; nucleotides not matched to a gene: 7. The CDR3 loop is CASSFGGRARETQYF. The CDR3 region has the DNA TGTGCCAGCAGTTTCGGCGGGAGGGCCAGGGAGACCCAGTACTTC.

This sequence joins TRBV4-1 and TRBJ1-1, with a possible D match to TRBD1 (6 bases). There are 14 residues in the CDR3. The germline V gene encodes CDR1 MGHRA and CDR2 YSYEKL. Trimming removed 1 base from V and 6 bases from J, with 12 bases in between. The CDR3 region has the DNA TGCGCCAGCAGCCAAGTCAGGGGTAGTTCTGAAGCTTTCTTT. This translates into CASSQVRGSSEAFF.

The chain recombines TRBV28 with TRBJ1-1; D is perhaps TRBD1 (5 bases). The CDR3 has 13 residues. Germline V gene sequence: CDR1 MDHEN, CDR2 SYDVKM. The germline V and J ends were trimmed by 2 bases and 5 bases, with 9 bases remaining between them. As DNA, the CDR3 is TGTGCCAGCAGTTTACCCCAGGGTACTGAAGCTTTCTTT. Amino acids: CASSLPQGTEAFF.

This clonotype appeared a few times. Here the CDR3 reads CASSATGTYEKLFF. CDR3 bases: TGTGCCAGCAGTGCCACCGGGACGTATGAAAAACTGTTTTTT. The V and J genes are TRBV25-1 and TRBJ1-4, with TRBD1 as a possible D gene (5 bases). Germline V gene lookup returns CDR1 MGHDK and CDR2 SYGVNS. The ends were cut back, 4 bases at V and 6 bases at J, with 12 bases in the middle. This CDR3 comprises 14 residues. Full variable domain (missing parts from reference TRBV25-1 and TRBJ1-4): EADIYQTPRYLVIGTGKKITLECSQTMGHDKMYWYQQDPGMELHLIHYSYGVNSTEKGDLSSESTVSRIRTEHFPLTLESARPSHTSQYLCASSATGTYEKLFFGSGTQLSVL.

This clonotype came up a few times. V usage is TRBV20-1 and J usage is TRBJ1-3, with D uncertain. Trimming pared 3 bases from V and 1 base from J, leaving 16 bases between. The CDR3 has 16 residues. The germline CDR1 and CDR2 sequences are DFQATT and SNEGSKA (reference sequence). The CDR3: CSASFGSGQSGNTIYF. The CDR3 DNA reads as TGCAGTGCTAGTTTTGGTAGCGGTCAGTCTGGAAACACCATATATTTT.

This clonotype was picked up a small number of times. The rearrangement uses TRBV15 and TRBJ1-4; D is unclear. The CDR3 is 14 amino acids. Germline V lookup: CDR1 LNHNV, CDR2 YYDKDF (reference sequence). V lost 3 bases to trimming and J lost 7 bases, with 12 bases between them. The CDR3 sequence: CATSRSGRGEKLFF. CDR3 coding DNA: TGTGCCACCAGCAGGTCCGGTCGTGGTGAAAAACTGTTTTTT. The whole variable domain, remainder taken from reference TRBV15 and TRBJ1-4, is DAMVIQNPRYQVTQFGKPVTLSCSQTLNHNVMYWYQQKSSQAPKLLFHYYDKDFNNEADTPDNFQSRRPNTSFCFLDIRSPGLGDTAMYLCATSRSGRGEKLFFGSGTQLSVL.

V is TRBV9 and J is TRBJ2-2, with D uncertain. The CDR3 has 11 amino acids. The germline V gene encodes CDR1 SGDLS and CDR2 YYNGEE. Trimming took 0 bases from V and 9 from J, leaving 3 bases between them. The CDR3 sequence is CASSVGRELFF. The DNA of the CDR3 is TGTGCCAGCAGCGTAGGTCGGGAGCTGTTTTTT.

This clonotype came up many times. The V and J genes are TRBV7-8 and TRBJ2-3, with D tentatively TRBD1 (6 bases). CDR1 is SGHVS and CDR2 is FQNEAQ in the germline V gene. Deletions cut 3 bases from V and 2 bases from J, with 15 bases between. CDR3 size: 16 residues. The CDR3 region has the DNA TGTGCCAGCAGCTTGGTGGGGCAGGGGATCACAGATACGCAGTATTTT. Its translation is CASSLVGQGITDTQYF.